A single sample gave rise to the 20 T cell receptor beta chains below, sequenced in a study of cytomegalovirus exposure and HLA in healthy donors. The PCR contained 60 Vbeta and 13 Jbeta primers. Only in-frame clones appear in the TCRdb table, and some are missing; sequencing was by immunoSEQ multiplex PCR. This table has 180,000 or so clones, approximately 79% appearing once. The sequencing sample was made of PBMCs. The receptors stem from a man aged 50 to 59 in good health and CMV-seropositive.

This clone occurred a few times. The chain recombines TRBV15 with TRBJ1-5; D possibly corresponds to TRBD1 (5 bases). CDR1 and CDR2 (germline): LNHNV, YYDKDF (reference sequence). The CDR3 has 15 amino acids. The ends were cut back, 0 bases at V and 4 bases at J, with 10 bases in the middle. The chain's CDR3 is CATSRDDGGNQPQHF. The CDR3 DNA reads TGTGCCACCAGCAGAGATGACGGGGGAAATCAGCCCCAGCATTTT.

This rearrangement joins TRBV7-9 to TRBJ2-3; TRBD1 agrees at 8 bases. Germline values: CDR1 SEHNR, CDR2 FQNEAQ (reference sequence). CDR3 size: 14 residues. The V segment lost 4 bases and the J segment 4 bases; nucleotides outside the gene matches: 4. The CDR3 loop is CASSSRTGPDTQYF. CDR3 nucleotide sequence: TGTGCCAGCAGCTCCCGGACAGGGCCAGATACGCAGTATTTT.

The J gene is TRBJ2-3, the V gene TRBV18; TRBD2 matches at 7 bases. The germline gives CDR1 KGHSH, CDR2 LQKENI. The CDR3 loop spans 15 amino acids. V shed 4 bases, J shed 0 bases, and the junction held 4 bases outside the gene matches. The CDR3 protein is CASSRTRQSTDTQYF. The CDR3 DNA sequence: TGTGCCAGCTCACGGACTAGGCAGAGCACAGATACGCAGTATTTT.

The chain uses TRBV7-2 and TRBJ2-7; 8 bases are a match to TRBD2. V lost 5 bases and J lost 2; bases outside the gene matches: 8. The CDR3 has 15 residues. Per germline, CDR1 SGHTA and CDR2 FQGNSA. The CDR3 DNA sequence: TGTGCCAGCAGCACCCAGGTCGGGGGGGCCTACGAGCAGTACTTC. This encodes CASSTQVGGAYEQYF.

This clone was counted once. The chain has TRBV21-1 and TRBJ2-2; TRBD1 is the table's D call, not checked against the DNA. TRBV21-1 has pseudogene status. This CDR3 is built from 19 residues. The CDR3 is CASSKEQGARFANTGELFF. The CDR3 DNA follows: TGTGCCAGCAGCAAAGAACAGGGGGCGAGGTTCGCGAACACCGGGGAGCTGTTTTTT.

The V and J genes are TRBV5-1 and TRBJ1-4; D might be TRBD1 (6 bases). This CDR3 region has 14 residues. Germline V gene sequence: CDR1 SGHRS, CDR2 YFSETQ. V lost 0 bases and J lost 6, with 9 bases in between. CDR3 amino acids: CASSLEGVYEKLFF. Here the CDR3 DNA reads TGCGCCAGCAGCTTGGAGGGGGTTTATGAAAAACTGTTTTTT.

The chain joins TRBV7-2 to TRBJ1-2; unclear D gene. V was shortened by 1 base and J by 8 bases, with 14 bases between the two germline ends. The CDR3 covers 14 residues. CDR1 and CDR2 from the germline V gene are SGHTA and FQGNSA. The CDR3 DNA reads as TGTGCCAGCAGCTTAGGATACGGGGTACAAGGCTACACCTTC. Protein: CASSLGYGVQGYTF.

The chain is built from TRBV7-6 and TRBJ2-7, with 9 bases identical to TRBD2. The junction had 17 bases not matched to a gene; V was cut back by 5 bases and J by 3 bases. The CDR3 runs 18 residues. Per the germline V gene, CDR1 is SGHVS and CDR2 is FNYEAQ. CDR3 loop: CASSPSRSGGANIYEQYF. The CDR3 DNA reads TGTGCCAGCAGCCCAAGCCGTAGCGGGGGAGCAAATATCTACGAGCAGTACTTC. Based on the CDR3 plus reference TRBV7-6 and TRBJ2-7, the full variable domain is GAGVSQSPRYKVTKRGQDVALRCDPISGHVSLYWYRQALGQGPEFLTYFNYEAQQDKSGLPNDRFSAERPEGSISTLTIQRTEQRDSAMYRCASSPSRSGGANIYEQYFGPGTRLTVT.

The V call is TRBV6-5, the J call TRBJ1-5, with D perhaps matching TRBD1 (5 bases). This CDR3 is built from 12 residues. Trimming stripped 11 bases from V and 6 bases from J, with 14 bases between. In germline, CDR1 is MNHEY, CDR2 SVGAGI. CDR3 in DNA: TGTGCCTCGGCAGGGATGGGTCAGCCCCAGCATTTT. Its translation is CASAGMGQPQHF.

This clone came up once. This chain links TRBV28 with TRBJ2-3; TRBD2 agrees at 13 bases. CDR3 length equals 15 residues. The germline V gene encodes CDR1 MDHEN and CDR2 SYDVKM. The junction had 6 bases not matched to a gene; V was cut back by 5 bases and J by 7 bases. The CDR3 sequence is CASSTGTSGTHTQYF. The CDR3 DNA reads as TGTGCCAGCAGTACCGGGACTAGCGGGACGCATACGCAGTATTTT. The full variable domain, in which reference TRBV28 and TRBJ2-3 provide the parts outside the CDR3, is DVKVTQSSRYLVKRTGEKVFLECVQDMDHENMFWYRQDPGLGLRLIYFSYDVKMKEKGDIPEGYSVSREKKERFSLILESASTNQTSMYLCASSTGTSGTHTQYFGPGTRLTVL.

This clone came up a few times. The rearrangement joins TRBV7-9 to TRBJ1-6; no clear D. CDR1 and CDR2 (germline): SEHNR, FQNEAQ (reference sequence). V was clipped by 1 base and J by 9 bases, with 7 bases between them. The CDR3 covers 13 residues. In DNA, the CDR3 is TGTGCCAGCAGCTTAGAAAGGAGTTCACCCCTCCACTTT. Protein: CASSLERSSPLHF. The variable domain in full, completed from reference TRBV7-9 and TRBJ1-6, reads DTGVSQNPRHKITKRGQNVTFRCDPISEHNRLYWYRQTLGQGPEFLTYFQNEAQLEKSRLLSDRFSAERPKGSFSTLEIQRTEQGDSAMYLCASSLERSSPLHFGNGTRLTVT.

The rearrangement joins TRBV10-3 to TRBJ2-5; possible D gene TRBD2, 6 bases. Deletions cut 3 bases from V and 5 bases from J, with 10 bases between. The CDR3 extends over 13 amino acids. Germline CDR1 and CDR2: ENHRY and SYGVKD. The CDR3: CAISESSGETQYF. DNA for the CDR3: TGTGCCATCAGTGAATCGAGCGGGGAGACCCAGTACTTC.

The chain couples TRBV10-1 to TRBJ2-7, with 9 bases aligning to TRBD2. Germline-derived CDR1 and CDR2 are WNHNN and SYGVQD (reference sequence). The CDR3 runs to 18 residues. V dropped 8 bases and J dropped 2; count of bases not matched to a gene: 19. CDR3 DNA: TGCGCCAGCGCTATGTCGCGGCCGGGGGAGCGGGAGGCCTACGAGCAGTACGTC. It codes for CASAMSRPGEREAYEQYV.

This clone was detected only a few times. The chain has TRBV6-5 and TRBJ1-6; D is unresolved. Trimming cost V 2 bases and J 4 bases, with 9 bases left between them. The CDR3 length is 15 residues. Germline CDR1 and CDR2: MNHEY and SVGAGI. As DNA, the CDR3 is TGTGCCAGCAGTTACCGGGAGAGTTATAATTCACCCCTCCACTTT. Translated: CASSYRESYNSPLHF.

The V call is TRBV10-3, the J call TRBJ1-4; no clear D gene. The germline V gene has CDR1 ENHRY and CDR2 SYGVKD. This CDR3 spans 14 amino acids. V gave up 2 bases and J gave up 3 bases, with 7 bases separating them. The CDR3 bases are TGTGCCATCAGTGAGAGAAAGCCTAATGAAAAACTGTTTTTT. It codes for CAISERKPNEKLFF.

The chain joins TRBV21-1 to TRBJ1-1. TRBV21-1 is annotated as a pseudogene. The CDR3 extends over 13 amino acids. CDR3 bases: TGTGCCAGCAGCAACCCGGGAACAAGGGAAGCTTTCTTT. Translating gives CASSNPGTREAFF.

The chain couples TRBV4-2 to TRBJ1-2; TRBD1 might be the D (5 bases). V was clipped by 4 bases and J by 4 bases, with 10 bases between them. Germline V gene lookup returns CDR1 LGHNA and CDR2 YNFKEQ. This CDR3 is 13 amino acids long. The CDR3 sequence: CASSPPGGYGYTF. DNA for the CDR3: TGTGCCAGCAGCCCCCCGGGGGGCTATGGCTACACCTTC.

The sample holds one count of this clone. The chain has TRBV6-1 and TRBJ1-1; D unresolved. Between the trimmed V and J ends, which lost 5 bases and 0 bases, there was a span of 13 bases. The CDR3 spans 15 residues. From germline, CDR1 is MNHNS and CDR2 SASEGT. The CDR3 DNA follows: TGTGCCAGCAGTCGGTCACGGGGAATGAACACTGAAGCTTTCTTT. It encodes CASSRSRGMNTEAFF.

This clone appeared once. One end of the junction fails to match germline, which may point to a read error. The rearrangement uses TRBV19 and TRBJ2-2; TRBD2 agrees at 11 bases. Germline loops: CDR1 LNHDA, CDR2 SQIVND (reference sequence). There are 17 residues in the CDR3. The CDR3 sequence is CASTPTGLAGGSGELFF. CDR3 DNA: TGTGCCAGTACGCCAACCGGGTTAGCGGGGGGGTCCGGGGAGTTGTTTTTT.

The chain joins TRBV5-4 to TRBJ1-2, with 7 bases lining up with TRBD1. Germline-derived CDR1 and CDR2 are SGHNT and YYREEE (reference sequence). J gave up 9 bases and V 5 bases, and 16 bases lay outside the gene matches. The CDR3 contains 15 residues. The CDR3 loop is CASSLGQAVRTSYTF. CDR3 in DNA: TGTGCCAGCAGTCTTGGACAGGCCGTGCGTACTAGCTACACCTTC.